The clone carrying this T cell receptor beta chain was observed a few times. Its specificity is unknown. The sample is drawn from a study of T cells after yellow fever vaccination. General study results and limits: Primary-vaccination clones mostly resurfaced post-booster (about 95% CD4, 75% to 90% CD8).

5'RACE template switching added a universal primer site and UMIs to TCR cDNA. TCRdb itself ran the 5' RACE reads through MiXCR, one entry per CDR3 protein. The data contain 200,000 to 300,000 distinct CDR3 sequences, 10% to 15% of them singletons. The germline CDR1 and CDR2 sequences are MNHEY and SMNVEV (reference sequence). The CDR3 has 15 residues. Germline trimming cut 4 bases from V and 5 bases from J; bases unmatched to any gene: 7. The sequence came from a man aged 25 to 40 who received the YFV17D yellow fever vaccine. Source: CD4+ T cells sorted from PBMCs, taken 45 days after the yellow fever booster vaccination. This rearrangement joins TRBV27 to TRBJ2-1; TRBD2 aligns across 8 bases. CDR3 nucleotide sequence: TGTGCCAGCAGTTATAGACGGGGGGGGAACAATGAGCAGTTCTTC. Its translation is CASSYRRGGNNEQFF.